This entry is about one T cell receptor (beta chain). This clonotype showed up many times. The specificity of this receptor is unknown. Per-base quality was not reported, and no clone a single base away is much larger than it. The data stem from a study of blood T cells in healthy people across ages (dated by TCRdb to between 2015 and 2017). About the study as a whole: Template switching captured roughly one uniquely barcoded TCR beta cDNA molecule per two T cells in model experiments. Using deep sequencing normalized with unique cDNA molecular identifiers, the study measured how TCR beta repertoire diversity changes with age. Donors were grouped into four age groups: young (average about 15 years), middle-aged (39), aged (around 60) and long-lived (around 82). To avoid experimental bias, donors of different ages were randomly spread across the sequencing lanes. Two additional independent replicas of 1 million unique cDNA reads from the same blood draw were analyzed for two donors (one aged 18 to 30 and one aged 80 or older). The paper's findings and limits, for the study overall: Total diversity estimates from one million sequenced T cells were considered lower bounds and underestimates. Bulk unsorted PBMC profiling prevented conclusive comparison of naive and antigen-experienced compartments. The CMV infection status of donors was not known, potentially confounding age-related changes in expanded clonotypes. The percentage of naive T cells measured by flow cytometry correlated strongly with observed TCR beta diversity. Compared with the aged group, the long-lived group had more naive CD4+ T cells, fewer expanded clones and increased TCR diversity, suggesting age selection. As age increased, observed TCR beta diversity per million T cells dropped in a roughly linear way, and a significant reduction was already evident by age approximately 40.

The CDR3 runs 12 residues from the cysteine to the phenylalanine. Of all the DNA, just the CDR3 is kept, 36 bases in frame from base 1. The germline V gene gives CDR1 as MDHEN and CDR2 as SYDVKM. The V end loses 5 bases and the J end loses 1 base, and a stretch of 4 bases separates them. Systemically healthy Caucasian individuals from Russia, 39 in total and aged roughly 6 to 100 years, were included as donors. Ten milliliters of peripheral blood were drawn from each donor into EDTA-treated Vacutainer tubes. Ficoll-Paque density-gradient centrifugation was used to isolate PBMCs, with at least 6.5 million per sample. Trizol reagent was used to extract total RNA from PBMCs, with at least 5 micrograms per sample. For every donor, an aliquot of PBMCs went through flow cytometry to measure the percentages of naive CD45RAhigh/CD27high T cells. The library relied on 5' RACE. Reads for this sample came from an Illumina HiSeq 2500. The second PCR ran for roughly 6 to 11 cycles and used a J-beta primer mix along with a sample-barcoded 5' primer. A unique molecular identifier was introduced onto each TCR beta cDNA molecule by a template-switch 5' adaptor carrying 12 random nucleotides. At least 3 million CDR3-containing paired-end reads were obtained from each sample. First-strand cDNA synthesis was performed from all RNA using the Mint cDNA synthesis kit, with priming by a TRBC-specific oligonucleotide. After uracil-DNA glycosylase treatment, a first 18-cycle PCR used universal primers M1SS and BC2_uni_R on all cDNA. The published analysis was carried out like this. For normalization, 1 million high-quality reads, each with a distinct molecular identifier, were randomly selected from each sample. Instead of being binned into consensus sequences, reads that shared molecular identifiers were thrown out. MiTCR, set to a Q25 quality threshold and the strictest error-elimination algorithm, was used for CDR3 identification, clonotype clustering and error correction. A nonparametric unseen species model with Euler transformation was used to estimate a lower bound on total TCR beta diversity. Clones were called with MiXCR by TCRdb after fastp trimmed the public reads at Q25, and only in-frame beta chains were retained. For every CDR3 protein sequence, its rows merge into one entry that carries the most common genes and DNA. These V and J calls are TCRdb output, not the study's own analysis. For this sample the table gives roughly 680,000 distinct CDR3 sequences, of which 20% to 25% were detected only once. The ten biggest clones cover 3% to 4% of the sample.

Sequencing used blood. This receptor was identified in a man in his 70s in good health. The V and J segments used are TRBV28 and TRBJ2-3, with the D gene uncertain. The CDR3 sequence is CASSTRTDTQYF. Here is the DNA: TGTGCCAGCAGTACCCGCACAGATACGCAGTATTTT.